This T cell receptor beta chain was profiled in a study of cytomegalovirus exposure and HLA in healthy donors. The CDR3 is 18 residues long. Germline CDR1 and CDR2: SGHTA and FQGNSA. V was pared by 7 bases and J by 1 base, with 16 bases of the junction left unmatched. With 60 Vbeta and 13 Jbeta primers, the PCR was carried out. The repertoire was sequenced with immunoSEQ multiplex PCR; TCRdb's copy has only in-frame clones and lacks some. The sample yields more than 110,000 clones, approximately 80% seen once. This TCR was sampled from a male donor in good health and CMV-seronegative. The chain joins TRBV7-2 to TRBJ2-5; 9 positions match TRBD2. Sequencing was carried out using PBMCs. The CDR3 DNA sequence: TGTGCCAGCACCCTTAGGGCTAGCGGGGCGGATATCCAAGAGACCCAGTACTTC. It encodes CASTLRASGADIQETQYF. The complete variable domain, with remaining parts taken from reference TRBV7-2 and TRBJ2-5, reads GAGVSQSPSNKVTEKGKDVELRCDPISGHTALYWYRQSLGQGLEFLIYFQGNSAPDKSGLPSDRFSAERTGGSVSTLTIQRTQQEDSAVYLCASTLRASGADIQETQYFGPGTRLLVL.